This T cell receptor beta chain was observed in a study of blood T cells in healthy people across ages (dated by TCRdb to between 2015 and 2017). About the investigation overall: In model experiments, template switching captured roughly one uniquely barcoded TCR beta cDNA molecule for every two T cells. Using deep sequencing normalized with unique cDNA molecular identifiers, the study measured how TCR beta repertoire diversity changes with age. Donors were grouped into four age groups: young (average roughly 16 years), middle-aged (roughly 38), aged (about 60) and long-lived (roughly 80). Two additional independent replicas of 1 million unique cDNA reads from the same blood draw were analyzed for two donors (one aged 18 to 29 and one aged 80 or older).

The library relied on 5' RACE. Sequenced on an Illumina HiSeq 2500. The second PCR ran for roughly 7 to 11 cycles and used a J-beta primer mix along with a sample-barcoded 5' primer. A template-switch 5' adaptor carrying 12 random nucleotides introduced a unique molecular identifier onto each TCR beta cDNA molecule. Each sample yielded at least 2.5 million CDR3-containing paired-end reads. First-strand cDNA was synthesized from all RNA with the Mint cDNA synthesis kit, primed by a TRBC-specific oligonucleotide. After uracil-DNA glycosylase treatment, a first 18-cycle PCR used universal primers M1SS and BC2_uni_R on all cDNA. The paper's data handling went like this. Each sample was normalized by randomly selecting 1 million high-quality reads, each carrying a distinct molecular identifier. Reads sharing molecular identifiers were discarded rather than binned into consensus sequences. MiTCR, run with a Q25 quality threshold and the strictest error-elimination algorithm, handled CDR3 identification, clonotype clustering and error correction. A nonparametric unseen species model with Euler transformation was used to estimate a lower bound on total TCR beta diversity. TCRdb reprocessed the public reads (quality trimming at Q25 with fastp, clone calling with MiXCR) and kept in-frame beta chains. A single entry per CDR3 protein holds the most common genes and DNA from its merged rows. These V and J calls originate from TCRdb's pipeline instead of the authors' own analysis. In all, the sample holds approximately 900,000 distinct CDR3 sequences, and 29% of those were seen once. The ten largest clones take up roughly 10% of the sample.

The research as a whole found: The CMV infection status of donors was not known, potentially confounding age-related changes in expanded clonotypes. Observed TCR beta diversity correlated strongly with the percentage of naive T cells measured by flow cytometry. Estimates of total diversity from one million sequenced T cells were regarded as lower bounds and underestimates. Compared with the aged group, the long-lived group had more naive CD4+ T cells, fewer expanded clones and increased TCR diversity, suggesting age selection. Bulk unsorted PBMC profiling prevented conclusive comparison of naive and antigen-experienced compartments. Observed TCR beta diversity per million T cells fell roughly linearly with age, and a significant reduction was already apparent by age roughly 41.

A remark on this clonotype: There is no known antigen for this receptor. One base away there is no much larger clone; base qualities are not given.

The donors were roughly 40 Caucasian individuals from Russia, aged about 6 to 100 years, who were systemically healthy. Around 9.7 milliliters of peripheral blood were collected from each donor into EDTA-treated Vacutainer tubes. PBMCs were isolated by Ficoll-Paque density-gradient centrifugation, with at least 7 million obtained per sample. Total RNA, at least 5 micrograms per sample, was extracted from PBMCs with Trizol reagent. For every donor, an aliquot of PBMCs went through flow cytometry to measure the percentages of naive CD45RAhigh/CD27high T cells. These records were also assigned to another study, of T cells of mothers and their children. From that second study: Donors were nine systemically healthy Caucasian individuals: three mothers and their six children. cDNA synthesis consumed the entire amount of extracted RNA, loaded at about 1.5 ug RNA in each 15 ul reaction. In the second PCR, the M1S primer introduced both the sample barcodes and 2-4 random nucleotides. Over 8.5 million TCR beta CDR3 reads came from each mother, compared with some 3 million reads from each child. TCR recombination output is similarly shaped by thymic selection in related and unrelated pairs, with a minor effect exerted by inherited differences. Normalized repertoire overlap was always slightly but never significantly higher in related than unrelated mother-child pairs. No persistent microchimeric T cell clones were found, with a detection sensitivity of approximately 100 clones per million clonotypes. Deep NGS was used in the study to compare the TCR beta repertoires of mothers and children and to look for features that separate related mother-child pairs from unrelated individuals. On average, the children were around 11 +/- 4 years old, while the mothers were 40 +/- 4 years old. After adapter ligation with NEBNext reagents, the libraries were sequenced on Illumina HiSeq 2000 with 100+100 nt paired-end reads. To avoid cross-contamination, the mother libraries and the child libraries were prepared a month apart and sequenced in separate runs. For each donor, between roughly 450,000 and 2,200,000 distinct TCR beta clonotypes were identified. Naive TCR beta clonotypes were estimated from low-frequency clonotypes matched to each donor's FACS-determined naive share, without sorting.

The sample consisted of blood. This receptor was obtained from a woman between 35 and 50 years old in good health.

This receptor has the CDR3 CASSYGSYYGYTF. The nucleotide sequence is TGTGCCAGCAGTTATGGCAGTTACTATGGCTACACCTTC. The rearranged chain carries TRBV6-5 and TRBJ1-2, with the D gene too uncertain to name. The CDR3 starts with the cysteine, ends with the phenylalanine, and has 13 residues. The entry retains the CDR3 DNA only, 39 bases that are in frame from base 1. Trimming takes 3 bases from V and 3 bases from J, and the germline ends sit 8 bases apart. For CDR1 and CDR2, the germline V gene lists MNHEY and SVGAGI.